The 7 T cell receptor beta chains below were found in one sample sequenced in a study of CD8+ T cells in alopecia areata. Treatment defined: oral pan-JAK inhibitor, 5-10 mg twice daily. Extracted RNA was reverse transcribed into cDNA, the sequencing template. Assay: immunoSEQ multiplex PCR; the TCRdb copy retains only in-frame clones and omits some. The sample yields 150,000 to 250,000 clones, approximately 60% seen once. Sequencing used CD4+ T cells sorted from blood, obtained at week 4, from a patient treated with tofacitinib. Source of these receptors: a human donor with alopecia areata.

The rearrangement links TRBV6-4 to TRBJ1-1, with TRBD1 matching over 8 bases. Germline CDR1 and CDR2: MRHNA and SNTAGT. V was pared by 6 bases and J by 0 bases, with 6 bases of the junction left unmatched. The CDR3 is 15 residues long. CDR3 in amino acids: CASRVGQGMNTEAFF. CDR3 sequence (DNA): TGTGCCAGCAGAGTCGGACAGGGCATGAACACTGAAGCTTTCTTT.

The V gene is TRBV6-6, the J gene TRBJ2-4; D gene uncertain. Germline CDR1 is MNHNY and CDR2 is SVGAGI (reference sequence). There are 13 residues in the CDR3. Trimming took off 2 bases at V and 8 bases at J, with 10 bases between the two ends. CDR3 DNA: TGTGCCAGCAGTTACCGGTTTTTAGACATTCAGTACTTC. As protein: CASSYRFLDIQYF.

This chain connects TRBV30 to TRBJ1-1; D is perhaps TRBD1 (6 bases). In germline, CDR1 is GTSNPN, CDR2 SVGIG (reference sequence). The V gene lost 3 bases and the J gene lost 4 bases, with 15 bases spanning the gap. The CDR3 is 14 amino acids. CDR3 in amino acids: CAWSLTGSGTEAFF. The CDR3 DNA reads TGTGCCTGGAGCTTGACAGGTAGCGGCACTGAAGCTTTCTTT.

The chain is built from TRBV6-5 and TRBJ1-6; 7 positions match TRBD1. Germline V gene sequence: CDR1 MNHEY, CDR2 SVGAGI. Losses at the gene ends were 8 bases for V and 8 bases for J; bases not matched to a gene: 3. The CDR3 is 12 residues long. The CDR3 here is CASRDRDSPLHF. The CDR3 nucleotides are TGTGCCAGCCGGGACAGAGATTCACCCCTCCACTTT.

This clone was counted between two and nine times. V is TRBV29-1 and J is TRBJ1-1, with D possibly matching TRBD1 (5 bases). Germline CDR1 SQVTM, CDR2 ANQGSEA. V lost 6 bases and J lost 1, with 12 bases in between. This CDR3 spans 13 amino acids. In nucleotides, the CDR3 is TGCAGCGTCGCTACAGGACCGAACACTGAAGCTTTCTTT. Translating it yields CSVATGPNTEAFF. Full variable domain (rest looked up from reference TRBV29-1 and TRBJ1-1): SAVISQKPSRDICQRGTSLTIQCQVDSQVTMMFWYRQQPGQSLTLIATANQGSEATYESGFVIDKFPISRPNLTFSTLTVSNMSPEDSSIYLCSVATGPNTEAFFGQGTRLTVV.

The V gene is TRBV29-1, the J gene TRBJ1-1; D possibly corresponds to TRBD1 (6 bases). The CDR3 runs to 14 residues. V lost 6 bases, J lost 0 bases, and 14 bases lay in between. Germline V lookup: CDR1 SQVTM, CDR2 ANQGSEA. The CDR3 here is CSVTGSILNTEAFF. The CDR3 nucleotides are TGCAGCGTGACAGGTTCTATTTTGAACACTGAAGCTTTCTTT. The variable domain in full, with the rest retrieved from reference TRBV29-1 and TRBJ1-1, is SAVISQKPSRDICQRGTSLTIQCQVDSQVTMMFWYRQQPGQSLTLIATANQGSEATYESGFVIDKFPISRPNLTFSTLTVSNMSPEDSSIYLCSVTGSILNTEAFFGQGTRLTVV.

This chain links TRBV14 with TRBJ1-2, with 8 bases lining up with TRBD1. The germline V gene encodes CDR1 SGHDN and CDR2 FVKESK. The CDR3 sequence is 15 residues long. V was pared by 5 bases and J by 1 base, with 6 bases of the junction left unmatched. Written as DNA, the CDR3 is TGTGCCAGCAGCGAGGGACAGGTCTATAACTATGGCTACACCTTC. Translation: CASSEGQVYNYGYTF.